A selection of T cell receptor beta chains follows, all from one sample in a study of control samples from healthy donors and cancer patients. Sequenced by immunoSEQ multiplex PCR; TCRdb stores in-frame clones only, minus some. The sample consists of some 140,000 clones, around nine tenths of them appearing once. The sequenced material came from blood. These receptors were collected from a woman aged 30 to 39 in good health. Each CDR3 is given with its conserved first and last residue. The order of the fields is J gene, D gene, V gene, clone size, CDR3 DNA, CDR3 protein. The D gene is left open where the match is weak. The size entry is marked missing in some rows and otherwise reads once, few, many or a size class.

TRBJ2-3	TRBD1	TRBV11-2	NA	TGTGCCAGCAGCCGGACAGGGATAAGCACAGATACGCAGTATTTT	CASSRTGISTDTQYF
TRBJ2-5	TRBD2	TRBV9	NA	TGTGCCAGCAGCGTTTCGGGAGGAAACTCTGGGACCCAGTACTTC	CASSVSGGNSGTQYF
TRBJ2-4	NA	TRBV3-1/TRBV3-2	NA	TGTGCCAGCAGCCAAGATACCCCTAGCGTAAACATTCAGTACTTC	CASSQDTPSVNIQYF
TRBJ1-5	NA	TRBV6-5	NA	TGTGCCAGCAGTTCGGGGGCAAAAGGGCAGCCCCAGCATTTT	CASSSGAKGQPQHF
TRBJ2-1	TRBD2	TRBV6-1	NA	TGTGCCAGCAGTGCTGGGACTAGCGGGACGAGTTGGCATGAGCAGTTCTTC	CASSAGTSGTSWHEQFF
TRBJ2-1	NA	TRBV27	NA	TGTGCCAGCAGTTTAGGAGGGCTTTACAATGAGCAGTTCTTC	CASSLGGLYNEQFF
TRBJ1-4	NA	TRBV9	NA	TGTGCCAGCAGCGTAGGAGGAGGGCCGGCAACTAATGAAAAACTGTTTTTT	CASSVGGGPATNEKLFF
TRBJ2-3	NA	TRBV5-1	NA	TGCGCCAGCGGCCGGGGGCTACCAAGCACAGATACGCAGTATTTT	CASGRGLPSTDTQYF
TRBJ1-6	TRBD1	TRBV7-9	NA	TGTGCCAGCAGCGCACCACCGGGACAGGGGCTTAATTCACCCCTCCACTTT	CASSAPPGQGLNSPLHF
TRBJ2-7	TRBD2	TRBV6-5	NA	TGTGCCAGCAGTTACTCGCTTACTAGCGGAGCCTACGAGCAGTACTTC	CASSYSLTSGAYEQYF
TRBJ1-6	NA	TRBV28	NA	TGTGCCAGCAGTCGTTATGGTTCACCCCTCCACTTT	CASSRYGSPLHF
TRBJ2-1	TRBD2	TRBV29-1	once	TGCAGCGTTGCGGCTAGCGGGAGAGATGAGCAGTTCTTC	CSVAASGRDEQFF
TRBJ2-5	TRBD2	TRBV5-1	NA	TGCGCCAGCAGCGTATCCGGGACTAGCGGGCAAGAGACCCAGTACTTC	CASSVSGTSGQETQYF
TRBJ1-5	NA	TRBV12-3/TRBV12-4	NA	TGTGCCAGCAGTTTAGGGGGGGCCCAGCCCCAGCATTTT	CASSLGGAQPQHF
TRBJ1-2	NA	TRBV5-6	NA	TGTGCCAGCAGCCCAACAGGAGTTTTCTATGGCTACACCTTC	CASSPTGVFYGYTF
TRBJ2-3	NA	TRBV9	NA	TGTGCCAGCAGCGCCAGTGTGGATACGCAGTATTTT	CASSASVDTQYF
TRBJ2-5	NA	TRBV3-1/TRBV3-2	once	TGTGCCAGCAGCCAAGGAGGGTCTAGAGAGACCCAGTACTTC	CASSQGGSRETQYF
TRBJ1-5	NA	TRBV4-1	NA	TGCGCCAGCAGCCAAGCAGAGGGTGATCAGCCCCAGCATTTT	CASSQAEGDQPQHF
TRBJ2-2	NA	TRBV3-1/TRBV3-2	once	TGTGCCAGCAGCCATGGGGGCTTTGCTCATCCGGAGCTGTTTTTT	CASSHGGFAHPELFF
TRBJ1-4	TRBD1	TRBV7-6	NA	TGTGCCAGCAGCGAACGGGACAGGGGTAATGAAAAACTGTTTTTT	CASSERDRGNEKLFF
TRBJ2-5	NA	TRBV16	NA	TGTGCCAGCAGCCAACTCCTTCAAGAGACCCAGTACTTC	CASSQLLQETQYF
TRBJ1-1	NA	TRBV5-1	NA	TGCGCCAGCAGCTTCCGGGACGGGGGGACTGAAGCTTTCTTT	CASSFRDGGTEAFF
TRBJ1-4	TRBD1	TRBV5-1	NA	TGCGCCAGCAGCTTAGAAGGGGGCGCAGGAACTAATGAAAAACTGTTTTTT	CASSLEGGAGTNEKLFF
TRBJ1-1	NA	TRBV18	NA	TGTGCCAGCTCAACTACGGACAGCATGAACACTGAAGCTTTCTTT	CASSTTDSMNTEAFF
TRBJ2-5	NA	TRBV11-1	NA	TGTGCCAGCAGCTTATGGCAGGACCCTCTCGAGACCCAGTACTTC	CASSLWQDPLETQYF
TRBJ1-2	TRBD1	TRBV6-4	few	TGTGCCAGCAGTGACTCAGGGACAGGCGGGTATGGCTACACCTTC	CASSDSGTGGYGYTF
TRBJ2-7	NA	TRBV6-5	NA	TGTGCCAGCAGCTGGGGACGGAACTCCTACGAGCAGTACTTC	CASSWGRNSYEQYF
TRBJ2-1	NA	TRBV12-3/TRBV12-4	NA	TGTGCCGACGACATGAGGGAGGACAATGAGCAGTTCTTC	CADDMREDNEQFF
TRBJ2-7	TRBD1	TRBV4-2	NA	TGTGCCAGCAGCTCAATTGGGACAGGGGGCGAGCAGTACTTC	CASSSIGTGGEQYF
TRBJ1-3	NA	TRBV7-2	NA	TGTGCCAGCAGCCTCCGGGGAGAGGGAAGGGTCGGAAACACCATATATTTT	CASSLRGEGRVGNTIYF
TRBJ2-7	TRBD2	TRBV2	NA	TGTGCCAGCACCACGACTAGCGGCTCCTACGAGCAGTACTTC	CASTTTSGSYEQYF
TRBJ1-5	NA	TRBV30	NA	TGTGCCTGGAGTAGCGGGAGCAATCAGCCCCAGCATTTT	CAWSSGSNQPQHF
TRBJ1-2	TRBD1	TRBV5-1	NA	TGCGCCAGCAGCTTGGCCCTGGACAGGGGTGGAAATGGCTACACCTTC	CASSLALDRGGNGYTF
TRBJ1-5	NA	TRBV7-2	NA	TGTGCCAGCAGCTTGGGGTACCAGCCCCAGCATTTT	CASSLGYQPQHF
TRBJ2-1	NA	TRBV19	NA	TGTGCCAGTAGTATGACGGGCTACAATGAGCAGTTCTTC	CASSMTGYNEQFF
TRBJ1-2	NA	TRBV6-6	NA	TGTGCCAGCCGACCAGACCTTAACTATGGCTACACCTTC	CASRPDLNYGYTF
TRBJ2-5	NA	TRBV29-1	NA	TGCAGCGCGAACAGTGCCGAAGAGACCCAGTACTTC	CSANSAEETQYF
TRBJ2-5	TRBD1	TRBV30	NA	TGTGCCTGGAGGGACAGGGGGCCTGAGACCCAGTACTTC	CAWRDRGPETQYF
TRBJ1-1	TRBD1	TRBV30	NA	TGTGCCTGGACCCGAGGAGGGGGCCCCACTGAAGCTTTCTTT	CAWTRGGGPTEAFF
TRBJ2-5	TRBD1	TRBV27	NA	TGTGCCAGCAGTTCATTAGGGACAGGGGAAGAGACCCAGTACTTC	CASSSLGTGEETQYF
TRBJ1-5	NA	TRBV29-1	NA	TGCAGCGTAGGACACGAGGCCAATCAGCCCCAGCATTTT	CSVGHEANQPQHF
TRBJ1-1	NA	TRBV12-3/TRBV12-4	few	TGTGCCAGCAGTTTACATCTGAACACTGAAGCTTTCTTT	CASSLHLNTEAFF
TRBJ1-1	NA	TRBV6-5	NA	TGTGCCAGCAGTTTGGACAGCCCCAAGGGTGAAGCTTTCTTT	CASSLDSPKGEAFF
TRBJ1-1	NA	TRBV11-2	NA	TGTGCCAGCAGCAGGACCTCGACAGGTCTCAACTCTGAAGCTTTCTTT	CASSRTSTGLNSEAFF
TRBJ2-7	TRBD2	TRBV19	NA	TGTGCCAGTAGTATCCACCGGACTAGCGGCAAATACGAGCAGTACTTC	CASSIHRTSGKYEQYF
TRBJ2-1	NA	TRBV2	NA	TGTGCCAGCCGCCCCCCTATCCCCTACAATGAGCAGTTCTTC	CASRPPIPYNEQFF
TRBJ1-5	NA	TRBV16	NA	TGTGCCAGCAGCCAATCGGGCGTTTCGCCCCAGCATTTT	CASSQSGVSPQHF
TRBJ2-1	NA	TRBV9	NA	TGTGCCAGCAGCGTTTACTCCCAAACCCTCGAGGAGCAGTTCTTC	CASSVYSQTLEEQFF
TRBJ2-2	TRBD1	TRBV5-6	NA	TGTGCCAGCAGCCGGACAGGGGTAAAGACCGGGGAGCTGTTTTTT	CASSRTGVKTGELFF
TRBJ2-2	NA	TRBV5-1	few	TGCGCCAGCAGCCCCCTGCTAGCCGTCACCGGGGAGCTGTTTTTT	CASSPLLAVTGELFF
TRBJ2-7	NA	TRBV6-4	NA	TGTGCCAGCAACGGTTTCGGCCAGGGCTTAATCGACGAGCAGTACTTC	CASNGFGQGLIDEQYF
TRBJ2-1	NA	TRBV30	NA	TGTGCCTGGAGTACATATCTAGCGTTCTCCTACAATGAGCAGTTCTTC	CAWSTYLAFSYNEQFF
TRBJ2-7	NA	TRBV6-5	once	TGTGCCAGCAGCTACTCGGGGCTGGCCTACGAGCAGTACTTC	CASSYSGLAYEQYF
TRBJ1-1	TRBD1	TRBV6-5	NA	TGTGCCAGCAGTCCACAGGGGAGCACTGAAGCTTTCTTT	CASSPQGSTEAFF
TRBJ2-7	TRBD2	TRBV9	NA	TGTGCCAGCAGCGCTGGGGGAGGGAGTTCCTACGAGCAGTACTTC	CASSAGGGSSYEQYF
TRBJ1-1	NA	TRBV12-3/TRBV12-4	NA	TGTGCCAGCAGGAGGAGGGAGGACACTGAAGCTTTCTTT	CASRRREDTEAFF
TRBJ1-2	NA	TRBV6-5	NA	TGTGCCAGCGTACAAGAGGGACTGAGCAACTATGGCTACACCTTC	CASVQEGLSNYGYTF